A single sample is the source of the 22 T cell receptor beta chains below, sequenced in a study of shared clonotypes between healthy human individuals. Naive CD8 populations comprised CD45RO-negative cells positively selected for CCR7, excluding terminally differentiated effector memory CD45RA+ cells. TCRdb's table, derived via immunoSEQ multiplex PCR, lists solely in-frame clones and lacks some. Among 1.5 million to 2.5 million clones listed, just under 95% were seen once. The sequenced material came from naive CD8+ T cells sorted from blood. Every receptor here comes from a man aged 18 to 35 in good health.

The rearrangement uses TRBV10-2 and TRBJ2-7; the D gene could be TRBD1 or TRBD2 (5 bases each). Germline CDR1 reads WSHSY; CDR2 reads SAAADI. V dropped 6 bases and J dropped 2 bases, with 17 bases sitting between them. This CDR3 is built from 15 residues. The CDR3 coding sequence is TGCGCCAGCAGAGACCGGGACGGAACGCCCTACGAGCAGTACTTC. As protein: CASRDRDGTPYEQYF.

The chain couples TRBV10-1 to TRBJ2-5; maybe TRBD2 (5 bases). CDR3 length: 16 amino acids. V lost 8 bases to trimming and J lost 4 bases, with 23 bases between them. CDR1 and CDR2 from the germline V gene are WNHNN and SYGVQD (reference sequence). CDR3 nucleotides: TGCGCCAGCGGTTCCCAGACAAGGGTAGAGGGAGAGACCCAGTACTTC. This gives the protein CASGSQTRVEGETQYF.

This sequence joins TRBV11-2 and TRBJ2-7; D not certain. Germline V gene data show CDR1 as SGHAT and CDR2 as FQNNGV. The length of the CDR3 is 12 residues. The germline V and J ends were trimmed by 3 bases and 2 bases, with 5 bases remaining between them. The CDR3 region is CASSFVTYEQYF. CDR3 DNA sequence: TGTGCCAGCAGCTTTGTAACCTACGAGCAGTACTTC.

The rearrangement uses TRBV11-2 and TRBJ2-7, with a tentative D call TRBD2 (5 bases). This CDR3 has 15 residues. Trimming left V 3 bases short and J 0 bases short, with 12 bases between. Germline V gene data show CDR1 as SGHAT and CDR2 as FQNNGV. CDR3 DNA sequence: TGTGCCAGCAGCTTTGACTACTCGAGCTCCTACGAGCAGTACTTC. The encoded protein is CASSFDYSSSYEQYF.

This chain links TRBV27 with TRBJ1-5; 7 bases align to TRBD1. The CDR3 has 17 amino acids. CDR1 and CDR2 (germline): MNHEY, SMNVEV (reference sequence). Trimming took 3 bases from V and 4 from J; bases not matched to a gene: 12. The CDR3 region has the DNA TGTGCCAGCAGTTTGCTCGCCCCAGGGGGGAATAATCAGCCCCAGCATTTT. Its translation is CASSLLAPGGNNQPQHF.

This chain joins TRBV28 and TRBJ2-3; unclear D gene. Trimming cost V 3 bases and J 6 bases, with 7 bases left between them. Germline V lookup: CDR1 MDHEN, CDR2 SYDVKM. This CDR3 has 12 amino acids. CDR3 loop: CASSFLRDTQYF. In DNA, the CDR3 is TGTGCCAGCAGTTTTCTCCGCGATACGCAGTATTTT.

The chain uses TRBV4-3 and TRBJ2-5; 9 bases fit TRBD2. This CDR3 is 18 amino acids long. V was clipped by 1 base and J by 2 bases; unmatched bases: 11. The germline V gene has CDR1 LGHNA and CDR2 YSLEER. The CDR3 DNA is TGCGCCAGCAGCCAAGTTGGTAATCTAGCGGGGCAGCAAGAGACCCAGTACTTC. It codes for CASSQVGNLAGQQETQYF.

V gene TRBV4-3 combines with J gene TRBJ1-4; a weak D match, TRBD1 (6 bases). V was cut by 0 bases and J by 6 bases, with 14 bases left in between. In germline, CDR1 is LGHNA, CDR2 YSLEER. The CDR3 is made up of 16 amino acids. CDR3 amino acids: CASSQDTRGEDEKLFF. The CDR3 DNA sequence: TGCGCCAGCAGCCAAGATACCAGGGGCGAGGATGAAAAACTGTTTTTT.

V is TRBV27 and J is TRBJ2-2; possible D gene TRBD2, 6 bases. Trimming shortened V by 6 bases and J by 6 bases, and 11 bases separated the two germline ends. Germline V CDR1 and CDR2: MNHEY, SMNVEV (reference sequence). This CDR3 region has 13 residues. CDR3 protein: CASRQSGAGELFF. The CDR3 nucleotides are TGTGCCAGCAGACAGTCGGGGGCCGGGGAGCTGTTTTTT.

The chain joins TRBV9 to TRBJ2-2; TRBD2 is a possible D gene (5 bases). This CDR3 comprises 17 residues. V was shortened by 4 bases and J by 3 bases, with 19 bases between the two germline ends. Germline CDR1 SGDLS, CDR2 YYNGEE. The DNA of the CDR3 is TGTGCCAGCAGCCCATTCCCCAGCGGTCTTTACACCGGGGAGCTGTTTTTT. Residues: CASSPFPSGLYTGELFF.

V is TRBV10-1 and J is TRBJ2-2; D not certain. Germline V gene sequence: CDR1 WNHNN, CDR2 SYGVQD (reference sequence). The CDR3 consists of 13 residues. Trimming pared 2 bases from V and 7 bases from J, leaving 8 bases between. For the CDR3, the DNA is TGCGCCAGCAGTGAGAAGAAAGGCGGGGAGCTGTTTTTT. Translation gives CASSEKKGGELFF.

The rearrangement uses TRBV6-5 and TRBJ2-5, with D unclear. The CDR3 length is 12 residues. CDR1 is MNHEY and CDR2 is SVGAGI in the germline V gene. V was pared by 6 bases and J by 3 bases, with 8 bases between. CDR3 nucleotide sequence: TGTGCCAGCAGGGACGAAGAAGAGACCCAGTACTTC. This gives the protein CASRDEEETQYF.

The CDR3: CASSVQEWANIQYF. Written as DNA, the CDR3 is TGTGCCAGCAGCGTTCAAGAGTGGGCAAACATTCAGTACTTC. The chain links TRBV7-8 to TRBJ2-4; D not resolved. Germline values: CDR1 SGHVS, CDR2 FQNEAQ. Trimming left V 5 bases short and J 6 bases short, with 14 bases between. CDR3 length equals 14 residues.

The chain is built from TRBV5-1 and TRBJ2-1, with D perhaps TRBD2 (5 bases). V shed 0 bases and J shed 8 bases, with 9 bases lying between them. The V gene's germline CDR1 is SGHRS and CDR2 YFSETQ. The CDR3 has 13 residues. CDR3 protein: CASSLVPGDEQFF. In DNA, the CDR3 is TGCGCCAGCAGCTTGGTCCCCGGGGATGAGCAGTTCTTC.

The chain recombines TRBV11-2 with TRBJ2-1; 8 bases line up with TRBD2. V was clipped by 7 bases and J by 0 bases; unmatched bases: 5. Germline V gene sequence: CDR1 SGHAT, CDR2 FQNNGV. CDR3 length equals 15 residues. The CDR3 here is CASTSGFSSYNEQFF. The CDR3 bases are TGTGCCAGCACTAGCGGGTTTAGCTCCTACAATGAGCAGTTCTTC.

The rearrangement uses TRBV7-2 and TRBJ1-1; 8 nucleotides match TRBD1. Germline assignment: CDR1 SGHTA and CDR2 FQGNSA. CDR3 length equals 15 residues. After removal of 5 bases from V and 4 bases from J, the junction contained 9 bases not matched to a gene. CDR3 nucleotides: TGTGCCAGCAGCGGCGCCTCGACAGGGGCCACTGAAGCTTTCTTT. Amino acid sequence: CASSGASTGATEAFF.

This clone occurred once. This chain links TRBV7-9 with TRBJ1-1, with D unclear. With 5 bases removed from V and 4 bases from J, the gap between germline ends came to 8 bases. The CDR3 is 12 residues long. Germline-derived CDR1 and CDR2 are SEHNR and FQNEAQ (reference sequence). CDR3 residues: CASSTKFTEAFF. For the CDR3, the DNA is TGTGCCAGCAGCACAAAGTTCACTGAAGCTTTCTTT.

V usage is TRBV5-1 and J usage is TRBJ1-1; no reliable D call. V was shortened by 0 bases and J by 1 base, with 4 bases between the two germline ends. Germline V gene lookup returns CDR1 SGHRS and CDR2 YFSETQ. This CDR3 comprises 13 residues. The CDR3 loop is CASSLGKNTEAFF. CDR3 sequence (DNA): TGCGCCAGCAGCTTGGGTAAGAACACTGAAGCTTTCTTT.

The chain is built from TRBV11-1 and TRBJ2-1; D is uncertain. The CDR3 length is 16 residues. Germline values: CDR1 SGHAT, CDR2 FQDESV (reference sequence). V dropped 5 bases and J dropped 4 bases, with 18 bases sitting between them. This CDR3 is CASSPYVGPSYNEQFF. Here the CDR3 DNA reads TGTGCCAGCAGCCCCTACGTCGGACCGTCGTACAATGAGCAGTTCTTC. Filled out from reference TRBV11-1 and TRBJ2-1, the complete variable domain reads EAEVAQSPRYKITEKSQAVAFWCDPISGHATLYWYRQILGQGPELLVQFQDESVVDDSQLPKDRFSAERLKGVDSTLKIQPAELGDSAMYLCASSPYVGPSYNEQFFGPGTRLTVL.

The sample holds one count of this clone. The DNA of the CDR3 is TGTGCCAGTAGTATAGATGAGTCACAGGACCTCTATGGCTACACCTTC. Encoded protein: CASSIDESQDLYGYTF. The gene calls are TRBV19 and TRBJ1-2, with D possibly TRBD1 on 5 matching bases. Trimming took off 0 bases at V and 4 bases at J, with 15 bases between the two ends. CDR3 length equals 16 residues. Germline V gene lookup returns CDR1 LNHDA and CDR2 SQIVND (reference sequence).

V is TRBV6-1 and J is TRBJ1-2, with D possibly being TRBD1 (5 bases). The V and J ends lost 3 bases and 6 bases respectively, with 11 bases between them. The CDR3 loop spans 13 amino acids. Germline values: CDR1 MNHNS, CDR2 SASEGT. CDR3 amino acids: CASSDTGLNGYTF. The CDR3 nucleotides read TGTGCCAGCAGTGACACAGGCTTGAATGGCTACACCTTC.

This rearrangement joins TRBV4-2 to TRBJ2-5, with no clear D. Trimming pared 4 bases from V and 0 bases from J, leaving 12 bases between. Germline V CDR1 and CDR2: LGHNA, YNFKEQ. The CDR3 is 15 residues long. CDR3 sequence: CASSPEESNQETQYF. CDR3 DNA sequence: TGTGCCAGCAGCCCTGAGGAGTCGAACCAAGAGACCCAGTACTTC.